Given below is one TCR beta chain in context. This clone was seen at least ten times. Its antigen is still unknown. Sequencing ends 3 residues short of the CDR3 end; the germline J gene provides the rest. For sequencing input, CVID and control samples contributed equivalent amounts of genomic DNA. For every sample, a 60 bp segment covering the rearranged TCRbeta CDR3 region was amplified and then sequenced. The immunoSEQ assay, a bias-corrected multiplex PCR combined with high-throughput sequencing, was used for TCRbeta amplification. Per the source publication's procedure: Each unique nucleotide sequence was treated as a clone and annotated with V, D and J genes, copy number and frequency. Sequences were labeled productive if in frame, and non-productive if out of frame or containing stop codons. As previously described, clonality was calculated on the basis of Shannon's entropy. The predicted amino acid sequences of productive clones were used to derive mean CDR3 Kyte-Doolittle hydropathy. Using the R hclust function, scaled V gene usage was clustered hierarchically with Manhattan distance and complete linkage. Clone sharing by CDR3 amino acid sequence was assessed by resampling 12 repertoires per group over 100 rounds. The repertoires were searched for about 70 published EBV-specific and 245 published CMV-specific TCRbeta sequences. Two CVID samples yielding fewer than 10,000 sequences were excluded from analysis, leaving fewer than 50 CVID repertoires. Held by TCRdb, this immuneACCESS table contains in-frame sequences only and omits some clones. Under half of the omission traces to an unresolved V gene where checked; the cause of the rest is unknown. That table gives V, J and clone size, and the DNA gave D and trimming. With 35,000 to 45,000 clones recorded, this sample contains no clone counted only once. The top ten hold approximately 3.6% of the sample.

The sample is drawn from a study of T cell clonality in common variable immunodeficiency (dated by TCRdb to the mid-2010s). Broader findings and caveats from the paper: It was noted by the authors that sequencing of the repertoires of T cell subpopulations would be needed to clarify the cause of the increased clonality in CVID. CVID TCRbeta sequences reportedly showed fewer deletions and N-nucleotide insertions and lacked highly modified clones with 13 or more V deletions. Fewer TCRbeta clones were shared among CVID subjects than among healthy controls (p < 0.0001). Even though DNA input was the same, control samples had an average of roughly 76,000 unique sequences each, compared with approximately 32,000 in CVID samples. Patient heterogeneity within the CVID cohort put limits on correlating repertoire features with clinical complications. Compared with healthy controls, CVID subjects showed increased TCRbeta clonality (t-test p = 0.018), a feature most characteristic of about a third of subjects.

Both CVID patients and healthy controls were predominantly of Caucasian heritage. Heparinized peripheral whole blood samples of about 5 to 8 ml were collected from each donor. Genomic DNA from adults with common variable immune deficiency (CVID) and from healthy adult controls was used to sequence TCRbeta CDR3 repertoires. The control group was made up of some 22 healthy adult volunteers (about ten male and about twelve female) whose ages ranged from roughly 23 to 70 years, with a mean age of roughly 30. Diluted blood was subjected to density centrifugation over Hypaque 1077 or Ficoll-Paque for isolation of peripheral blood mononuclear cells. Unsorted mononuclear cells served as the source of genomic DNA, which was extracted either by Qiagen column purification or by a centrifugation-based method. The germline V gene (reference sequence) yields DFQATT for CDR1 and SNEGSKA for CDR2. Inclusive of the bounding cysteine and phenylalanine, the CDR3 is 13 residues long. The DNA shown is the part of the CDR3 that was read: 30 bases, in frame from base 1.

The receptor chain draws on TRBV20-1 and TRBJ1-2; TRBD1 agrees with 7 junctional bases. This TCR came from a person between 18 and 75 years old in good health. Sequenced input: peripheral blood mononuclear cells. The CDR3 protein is CSASRQGLKGYTF. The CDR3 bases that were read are TGCAGTGCTTCAAGACAGGGTCTGAAGGGC.